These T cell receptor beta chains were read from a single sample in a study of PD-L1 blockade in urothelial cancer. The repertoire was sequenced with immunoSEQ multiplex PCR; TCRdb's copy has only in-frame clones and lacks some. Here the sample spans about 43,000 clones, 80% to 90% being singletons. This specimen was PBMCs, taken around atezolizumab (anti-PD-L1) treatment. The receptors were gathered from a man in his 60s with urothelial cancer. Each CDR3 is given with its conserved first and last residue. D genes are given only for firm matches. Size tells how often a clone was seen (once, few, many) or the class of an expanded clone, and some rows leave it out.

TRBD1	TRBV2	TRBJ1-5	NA	TGTGCCAGCAGGGGGAGTGGGACAGGCGGTCAGCCCCAGCATTTT	CASRGSGTGGQPQHF
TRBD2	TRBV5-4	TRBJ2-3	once	TGTGCCAGCAGCCGCGGGGAGGGGCCCACAGATACGCAGTATTTT	CASSRGEGPTDTQYF
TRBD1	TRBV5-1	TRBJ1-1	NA	TGCGCCAGCAGCACAGGACAGGGGGAAGTCACTGAAGCTTTCTTT	CASSTGQGEVTEAFF
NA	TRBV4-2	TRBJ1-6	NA	TGTGCCAGCAGCCAAGAAAGCGTTGTAGATTCACCCCTCCACTTT	CASSQESVVDSPLHF
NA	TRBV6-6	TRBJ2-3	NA	TGTGCCAGCAGTTCAGGAGATACGCAGTATTTT	CASSSGDTQYF
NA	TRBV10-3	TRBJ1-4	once	TGTGCCATCAGTGAAGCGCCTCGAGGTGAAAAACTGTTTTTT	CAISEAPRGEKLFF
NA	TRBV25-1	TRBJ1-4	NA	TGTGCCAGCAGCCCGGGAGGGAAAAGAGAAAAACTGTTTTTT	CASSPGGKREKLFF
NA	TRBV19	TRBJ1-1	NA	TGTGCCAGTAGGCGACTCTCCATGAACACTGAAGCTTTCTTT	CASRRLSMNTEAFF
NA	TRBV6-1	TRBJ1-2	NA	TGTGCCAGCAGTATGACAGTTAACTATGGCTACACCTTC	CASSMTVNYGYTF
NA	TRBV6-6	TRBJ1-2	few	TGTGCCAGCAGTTACTCGATCGCGGTCGGCTATGGCTACACCTTC	CASSYSIAVGYGYTF
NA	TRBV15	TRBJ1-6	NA	TGTGCCACCAGCAGAGATCAACAGGGAAATTCACCCCTCCACTTT	CATSRDQQGNSPLHF
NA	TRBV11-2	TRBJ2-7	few	TGTGCCAGCAGCTATTTATACAGGGCTCGGTACGAGCAGTACTTC	CASSYLYRARYEQYF
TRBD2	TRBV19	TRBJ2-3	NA	TGTGCCAGTAGTCAAAGCGGGGGGGCGTCAGATACGCAGTATTTT	CASSQSGGASDTQYF
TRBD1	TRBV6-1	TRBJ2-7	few	TGTGCCAGCAGTGACAGGGGGCTTCTATCCTACGAGCAGTACTTC	CASSDRGLLSYEQYF
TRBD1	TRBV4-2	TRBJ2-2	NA	TGTGCCAGCAGCCCCGCGACAGGGGAGAACACCGGGGAGCTGTTTTTT	CASSPATGENTGELFF
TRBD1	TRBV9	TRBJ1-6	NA	TGTGCCAGCAGCGTAGGACAGGGGATTCTCTCACCCCTCCACTTT	CASSVGQGILSPLHF
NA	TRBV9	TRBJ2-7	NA	TGTGCCAGCAGCGTAGCAGGGGTCCCTCCCTACGAGCAGTACTTC	CASSVAGVPPYEQYF
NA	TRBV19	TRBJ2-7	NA	TGTGCCACCAGAAACAGGATCCCCTACGAGCAGTACTTC	CATRNRIPYEQYF
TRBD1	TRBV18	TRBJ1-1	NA	TGTGCCAGCTCACCGGACAGGAGAGGGACTGAAGCTTTCTTT	CASSPDRRGTEAFF
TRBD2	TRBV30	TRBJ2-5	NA	TGTGCCTGGAGTGTAAGTCTAGCGGGGGGACTACAAGAGACCCAGTACTTC	CAWSVSLAGGLQETQYF
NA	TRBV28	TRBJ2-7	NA	TGTGCCAGCAGTTTATCAGGACTCCCAGCGTCCTTC	CASSLSGLPASF
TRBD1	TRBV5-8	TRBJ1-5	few	TGTGCCAGCAGCCCCAGGGGGACAGGAGTTTATAGCAATCAGCCCCAGCATTTT	CASSPRGTGVYSNQPQHF
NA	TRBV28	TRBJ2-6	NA	TGTGCCAGCAGTCCCCTCGGGGTCTCCGGGGCCAACGTCCTGACTTTC	CASSPLGVSGANVLTF
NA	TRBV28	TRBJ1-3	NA	TGTGCCTGTACAGGGACTGGAAACACCATATATTTT	CACTGTGNTIYF
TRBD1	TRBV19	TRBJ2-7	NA	TGTGCCAGTAGTATCGGACAGGGGGCCTACGAGCAGTACTTC	CASSIGQGAYEQYF
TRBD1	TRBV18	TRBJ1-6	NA	TGTGCCAGCTCACGGACGGCAGGGGGGAATTCACCCCTCCACTTT	CASSRTAGGNSPLHF
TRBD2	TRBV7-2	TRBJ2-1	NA	TGTGCCAGCAGCCTATCTTGGTTAGCGGGGGGGGGTGAGCAGTTCTTC	CASSLSWLAGGGEQFF
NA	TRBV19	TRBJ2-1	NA	TGTGCCAGTACTAGGACTCGCTCCTACAATGAGCAGTTCTTC	CASTRTRSYNEQFF
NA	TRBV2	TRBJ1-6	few	TGTGCCAGCAACCCTACACAGGGCTCACCCCTCCACTTT	CASNPTQGSPLHF
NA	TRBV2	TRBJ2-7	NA	TGTGCCAGCAGTGAAGCGATTAGCTACGAGCAGTACTTC	CASSEAISYEQYF
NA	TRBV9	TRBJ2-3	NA	TGTGCCAGCAGCCCCGGACTTCTCACAGATACGCAGTATTTT	CASSPGLLTDTQYF
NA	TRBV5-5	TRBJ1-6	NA	TGTGCCAGCAGCTTAGCGAGCTCCTATAATTCACCCCTCCACTTT	CASSLASSYNSPLHF
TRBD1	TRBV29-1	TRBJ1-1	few	TGCAGCGTTGAACCCTCGAGGGACAGCGAAGCTTTCTTT	CSVEPSRDSEAFF
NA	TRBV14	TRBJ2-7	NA	TGTGCCAGCAGCCAGGCAGGGCCCAAGCAGTACTTC	CASSQAGPKQYF
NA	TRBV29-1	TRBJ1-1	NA	TGCAGCGTTGAAGACGGGAACACTGAAGCTTTCTTT	CSVEDGNTEAFF
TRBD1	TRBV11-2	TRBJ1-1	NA	TGTGCCAGCAGCTTATCAGGGGGAATGAACACTGAAGCTTTCTTT	CASSLSGGMNTEAFF
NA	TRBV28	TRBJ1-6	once	TGTGCCAGCACTCCCTCTGGGAGGTCCGAATATAATTCACCCCTCCACTTT	CASTPSGRSEYNSPLHF
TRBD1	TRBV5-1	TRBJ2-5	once	TGCGCCAGCAGCCGGGACAGGCAAGAGACCCAGTACTTC	CASSRDRQETQYF
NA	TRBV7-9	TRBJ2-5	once	TGTGCCAGCAGCTTCCTATGGGGGGTGGAGGAAGAGACCCAGTACTTC	CASSFLWGVEEETQYF
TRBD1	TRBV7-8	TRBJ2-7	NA	TGTGCCAGCAGCTGGAACAGGGGCGGCGAGCAGTACTTC	CASSWNRGGEQYF
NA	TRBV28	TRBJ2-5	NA	TGTGCCAGCAGCGCTGGGGCGGTGGAGACCCAGTACTTC	CASSAGAVETQYF
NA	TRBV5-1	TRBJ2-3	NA	TGCGCCAGCAGCTTGGAGGGTACTAGCCCAGATACGCAGTATTTT	CASSLEGTSPDTQYF
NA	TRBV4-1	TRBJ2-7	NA	TGCGCCAGCAGCTTGATCAGTTACGAGCAGTACTTC	CASSLISYEQYF
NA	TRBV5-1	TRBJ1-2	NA	TGCGCCAGCAGCTTGAGCCACGTCTATGGCTACACCTTC	CASSLSHVYGYTF